Described below is a single T cell receptor beta chain sequence and its context. This clone's antigen is unknown. Base qualities are not provided; no much larger clone lies one nucleotide away. Taken from the germline V gene (reference sequence), the CDR1 and CDR2 loops are DFQATT and SNEGSKA. The CDR3 sequence holds 15 residues, the cysteine and phenylalanine included. This entry keeps only the CDR3 DNA: 45 bases, framed from base 1. The junction shows trimming of 0 bases on V and 0 bases on J, plus 9 bases between the germline ends. Stable Graves' hyperthyroidism was defined as no progression to ophthalmopathy during 18 months of follow-up. Hyperthyroidism patients were aged 18 to 65 years and newly diagnosed, with disease duration of less than 2 months. Exclusion was applied to patients with uncontrolled infections, other autoimmune diseases, pregnancy or lactation. Diagnoses were based on clinical symptoms, serum thyroxine and TRAb, thyroid ultrasound and orbital computed tomography. PBMCs were separated from roughly 10 ml of fresh peripheral blood using Ficoll-Paque density gradient centrifugation. Trizol reagent was used to extract total RNA, and RNA quality was then checked on an Agilent 2100 Bioanalyzer.

The TCR beta CDR3 regions were amplified from the RNA transcripts. The TCR CDR3 was subjected to a first round of RT-PCR using the HTBI primer set and the Qiagen OneStep RT-PCR kit. Libraries were constructed in a second round of multiplex PCR, after which size selection and purification were carried out. Sequencing of the libraries was done on an Illumina HiSeq2000 using paired-end 100 bp reads. As for the original processing: SOAPnuke was used to process the raw data, throwing out any read that contained adapters or uncalled bases, had a mean Phred below 15, or lacked an exact constant-primer or identifier match. High-quality paired reads were merged using COPE v1.2.5, and each unique nucleotide sequence was defined as a clonotype. MiTCR v1.1 was used to align the clonotypes against IMGT TRBV, TRBD and TRBJ reference segments. The analysis included only V-J combinations with a frequency above 0.0001, which together covered around 99% of the repertoires. A TCS score was defined as the ratio between F50 (clonal expansion) and ExV (chaos), using BLOSUM62-based TCRdist between CDR3 peptides within each V-J. Welch's t-statistics and random forest reduced roughly 540 V-J features to 13, which were used in a naive Bayes classifier (R e1071). TCRdb passed the public sequencing reads through fastp at Q25 and MiXCR, retaining productive beta sequences. Each entry merges the rows of one CDR3 protein and shows their most common DNA and genes. The V and J calls reflect TCRdb's pipeline rather than the authors' work. The sample profile shows 450,000 to 600,000 distinct CDR3 sequences; less than 15% of them were found once. Roughly 14% of the sample goes to the ten largest clones.

The data were taken from a study of T cells in Graves' hyperthyroidism and ophthalmopathy (dated by TCRdb to about 2019). About the full investigation: Peripheral blood was sampled at the time of initial diagnosis, prior to any treatment. In addition, the study compared T-cell repertoires in thyroid tissue and in blood from five or six Graves' hyperthyroidism patients. The paper reports TCR Vbeta CDR3 sequencing of approximately 140 peripheral blood samples: 40 or so ophthalmopathy, fewer than 80 hyperthyroidism and around 17 progressor patients. The 85 to 100 discovery patients were divided at random into training and test sets in a 7:3 ratio. TCR V-J signatures able to tell the groups apart were searched for in a discovery cohort of 100 patients, of whom roughly 42 had Graves' ophthalmopathy and some 60 had stable Graves' hyperthyroidism. Prospective prediction of ophthalmopathy was tested in an independent validation cohort of some 19 hyperthyroidism patients and 17 patients who later progressed to ophthalmopathy. Once sampling was done, hyperthyroidism patients were given methimazole at a starting dose of 30 mg daily, whereas ophthalmopathy patients were given high-dose intravenous methylprednisolone. Overall study results and their limits: In validation, the model predicted progression to ophthalmopathy a median of roughly six months before onset, with approximately 70% sensitivity and roughly 79% specificity. A model built on a 13 V-J signature distinguished ophthalmopathy from stable hyperthyroidism, reaching 87.88% sensitivity and under 84% specificity in cross-validation and 80%/75% in testing. Sample size was not statistically predetermined, and investigators were not blinded to group allocation. Blood samples also contained most of the expanded thyroid clonotypes (frequency above 0.001), which suggests that blood repertoires may reflect thyroid immune responses.

The clonotype comes from a woman between 40 and 55 years old with Graves' hyperthyroidism. The chain is assembled from TRBV20-1 and TRBJ2-1; too little of a D gene remains to name it. The sample taken for sequencing was blood. At the DNA level, the sequence is TGCAGTGCTAGAGATCCTCCGAGCTCCTACAATGAGCAGTTCTTC. Its translation is CSARDPPSSYNEQFF.